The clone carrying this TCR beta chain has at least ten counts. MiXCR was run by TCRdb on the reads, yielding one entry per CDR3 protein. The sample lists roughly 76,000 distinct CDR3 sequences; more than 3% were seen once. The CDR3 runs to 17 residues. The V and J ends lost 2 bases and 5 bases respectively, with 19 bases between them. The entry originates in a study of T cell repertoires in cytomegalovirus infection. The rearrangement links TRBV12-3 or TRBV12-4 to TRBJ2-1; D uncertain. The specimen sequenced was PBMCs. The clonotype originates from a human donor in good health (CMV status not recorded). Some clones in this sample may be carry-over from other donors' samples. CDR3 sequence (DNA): TGTGCCAGCAGTTTAAGGTCGGGTCCAATTACGCACAATGAGCAGTTCTTC. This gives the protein CASSLRSGPITHNEQFF.